This T cell receptor beta chain was sequenced for a study of immune heterogeneity within non-small cell lung tumors. Study details: Tumor histology was classified as squamous cell carcinoma in 4 cases, non-squamous carcinoma in around 9 and not otherwise specified in 1.

The CDR3 has 12 residues. V was clipped by 8 bases and J by 3 bases, with 8 bases between them. From germline, CDR1 is LNHDA and CDR2 SQIVND (reference sequence). This clonotype is categorized as medium-sized. The antigen is undetermined. It was a multiplex PCR that amplified TCR beta CDR3, with 32 V and 13 J primers. TCRdb called the multiplex PCR reads again in MiXCR, with one record for every CDR3 protein. The sample has around 4,000 distinct CDR3 sequences, around 26% seen once; the top ten hold over 9%. Study observations and caveats: Clonality of local T cells correlated moderately but significantly with local tumor mutational burden (R approximately 0.33).

Genomic DNA from bulk tumor acted as the template, and about 600 ng was loaded per sample. Surgery yielded several widely spaced biopsies per primary tumor. Curative surgery was performed on patients who had untreated, newly diagnosed non-small cell lung cancer. This clonotype was sampled from a man between 60 and 75 years old with non-small cell lung cancer. The material sequenced was lung tumor tissue. The chain is built from TRBV19 and TRBJ1-5; no clear D gene. The CDR3 nucleotides are TGTGCCAGTGCAGACTACAATCAGCCCCAGCATTTT. Translation gives CASADYNQPQHF.